This paragraph reports one T cell receptor beta chain. Antigen: not known. Assay: immunoSEQ multiplex PCR; the TCRdb copy retains only in-frame clones and omits some. This table holds about 19,000 clones, 95% to 98% found once. Cells defined as naive were viable CD3+CD4+ or CD3+CD8+ and CCR7+CD45RA+CD45RO-CD95-CD27+CD28+. This sample was included in a study of T cells after posttransplantation cyclophosphamide. Notes on the study in general: TRB clonality was highly associated with recipient CMV seropositivity and reactivation.

The sample taken for sequencing was naive CD4+ T cells sorted from PBMCs. The origin of this receptor is a man aged 35 to 55 in good health, CMV-negative, and a related stem cell transplant donor.

The CDR3: CASGDSAYSNQPQHF. The CDR3 nucleotides read TGTGCTTCGGGGGACAGCGCTTATAGCAATCAGCCCCAGCATTTT. The chain links TRBV19 to TRBJ1-5, with TRBD1 identical over 7 bases. The germline V gene has CDR1 LNHDA and CDR2 SQIVND (reference sequence). There are 15 residues in the CDR3.